Described below is a single TCR beta chain sequence and its context. The antigen is unknown. The data stem from a study of blood T cells in healthy people across ages. This CDR3 comprises 15 residues. V gave up 3 bases and J gave up 2 bases; unmatched junction bases: 3. The germline V gene has CDR1 MGHDK and CDR2 SYGVNS. Study-wide findings and caveats: The unknown donor CMV status may have confounded expanded clonotype changes.

Together with a sample-barcoded 5' primer, a J-beta primer mix was included in a second PCR lasting about 7 to 11 cycles. TCRdb processed the 5' RACE reads anew with MiXCR; each CDR3 protein has one entry. The sample records approximately 800,000 distinct CDR3 sequences, 35% to 60% being singletons. Sequences were obtained from blood. This clonotype originated in an older man in good health. The chain has TRBV25-1 and TRBJ1-5; 8 bases agree with TRBD1. CDR3 nucleotides: TGTGCCAGCAGTGAGACAGGGGTGGGCAATCAGCCCCAGCATTTT. Translated, it gives CASSETGVGNQPQHF. Drawing the rest from reference TRBV25-1 and TRBJ1-5, the complete variable domain is EADIYQTPRYLVIGTGKKITLECSQTMGHDKMYWYQQDPGMELHLIHYSYGVNSTEKGDLSSESTVSRIRTEHFPLTLESARPSHTSQYLCASSETGVGNQPQHFGDGTRLSIL.